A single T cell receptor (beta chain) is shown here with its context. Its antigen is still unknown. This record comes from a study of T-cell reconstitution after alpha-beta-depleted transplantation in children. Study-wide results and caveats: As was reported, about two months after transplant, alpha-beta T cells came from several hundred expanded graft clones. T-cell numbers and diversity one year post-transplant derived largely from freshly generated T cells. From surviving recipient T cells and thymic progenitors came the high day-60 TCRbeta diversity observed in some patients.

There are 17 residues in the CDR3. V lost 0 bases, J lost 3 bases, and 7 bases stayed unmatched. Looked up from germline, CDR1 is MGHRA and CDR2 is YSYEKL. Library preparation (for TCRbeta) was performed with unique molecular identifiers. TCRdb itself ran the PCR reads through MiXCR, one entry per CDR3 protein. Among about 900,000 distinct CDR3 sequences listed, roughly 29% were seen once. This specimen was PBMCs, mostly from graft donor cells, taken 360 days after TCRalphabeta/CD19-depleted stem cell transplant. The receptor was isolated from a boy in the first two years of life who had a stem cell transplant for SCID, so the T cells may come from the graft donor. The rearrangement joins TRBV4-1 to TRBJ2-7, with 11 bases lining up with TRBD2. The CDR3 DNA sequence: TGCGCCAGCAGCCAAGAGGAGCTAGCGGGGGGACTCTACGAGCAGTACTTC. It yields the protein CASSQEELAGGLYEQYF.